A single T cell receptor beta chain is shown here with its context. One junction end disagrees with the germline gene, perhaps due to a read error. TCR beta CDR3 regions were amplified from RNA. First-round RT-PCR targeting the TCR CDR3 was performed with the HTBI primer set. One entry per CDR3 protein, called by TCRdb with MiXCR from the multiplex PCR reads. The sample shows 610,000 or so distinct CDR3 sequences, about 43% of them seen only once. The CDR3 contains 12 residues. Germline V CDR1 and CDR2: KGHDR, SFDVKD. Hyperthyroidism in the patients, aged 18 to 65, was newly diagnosed and under 2 months in duration. These data originate in a study of T cells in Graves' hyperthyroidism and ophthalmopathy.

The sequenced sample consisted of peripheral blood or thyroid tissue (not recorded which). This chain links TRBV24-1 with TRBJ1-2; D is uncertain. The sequence was obtained from a woman aged 18-29 years with Graves' hyperthyroidism. The CDR3 nucleotides are TGTGCCAGCAGTGATTACTGGGAGGACTACACCTTC. It specifies CASSDYWEDYTF.